A selection of T cell receptor beta chains follows, all from one sample in a study of cytomegalovirus exposure and HLA in healthy donors. Here immunoSEQ multiplex PCR was the method, and the copy in TCRdb shows in-frame clones only, minus some. This table holds 80,000 to 130,000 clones, around 79% found once. Sequencing was carried out using PBMCs. These receptors originate from a male donor in good health and CMV-seropositive. Each CDR3 is given with its conserved first and last residue. D genes are given only for firm matches. For some rows the clone size is stated as once, few or many, or as a class when expanded; others skip it.

j_call,d_call,v_call,clone_size,cdr3_aa,cdr3_nt
TRBJ2-2,NA,TRBV7-3,NA,CASSSTGTTNTGELFF,TGTGCCAGCAGCTCCACAGGGACCACGAACACCGGGGAGCTGTTTTTT
TRBJ1-3,NA,TRBV7-9,NA,CASSLAPGYFSGNTIYF,TGTGCCAGCAGCTTAGCGCCAGGCTATTTCTCTGGAAACACCATATATTTT
TRBJ2-2,TRBD2,TRBV30,NA,CAWSVLTAGEGLFF,TGTGCCTGGAGTGTCCTAACAGCGGGAGAAGGGCTGTTTTTT
TRBJ2-1,NA,TRBV9,NA,CASSALRRAVRDEQFF,TGTGCCAGCAGCGCCCTCAGGAGGGCTGTTAGGGATGAGCAGTTCTTC
TRBJ2-5,TRBD2,TRBV6-1,NA,CASRLSRGGRGTQYF,TGTGCCAGCAGATTGAGTCGGGGGGGCCGGGGGACCCAGTACTTC
TRBJ1-5,TRBD1,TRBV19,NA,CASSIGQGGIQPQHF,TGTGCCAGTAGTATCGGACAGGGGGGGATTCAGCCCCAGCATTTT
TRBJ1-5,TRBD1,TRBV6-1,NA,CASTLDRDIQPQHF,TGTGCCAGCACCCTGGACAGGGACATTCAGCCCCAGCATTTT
TRBJ1-5,NA,TRBV10-3,NA,CAIRPAGFNQPQHF,TGTGCCATCCGCCCCGCGGGTTTCAATCAGCCCCAGCATTTT
TRBJ2-6,TRBD1,TRBV7-9,NA,CASSPHRGSGANVLTF,TGTGCCAGCAGCCCGCACAGGGGCTCTGGGGCCAACGTCCTGACTTTC
TRBJ2-1,TRBD1,TRBV5-1,NA,CASSSQYNRGPGGNEQFF,TGCGCCAGCAGCTCGCAATATAACAGGGGGCCTGGAGGCAATGAGCAGTTCTTC
TRBJ2-1,NA,TRBV27,NA,CASSLRGGHEQFF,TGTGCCAGCAGTTTGCGAGGAGGGCATGAGCAGTTCTTC
TRBJ2-7,TRBD1,TRBV11-3,NA,CASSLVGTAYEQYF,TGTGCCAGCAGCTTAGTCGGGACAGCCTACGAGCAGTACTTC
TRBJ1-3,NA,TRBV29-1,few,CSVVVAGSGNTIYF,TGCAGCGTTGTTGTGGCGGGTTCTGGAAACACCATATATTTT
TRBJ1-3,TRBD1,TRBV30,few,CAWGQGGLGNTIYF,TGTGCCTGGGGACAGGGGGGTCTTGGAAACACCATATATTTT
TRBJ2-2,TRBD1,TRBV11-2,few,CASSRTGMNTGELFF,TGTGCCAGCAGCCGGACAGGGATGAACACCGGGGAGCTGTTTTTT
TRBJ1-2,TRBD1,TRBV27,NA,CAMPGGGGYTF,TGTGCCATGCCAGGGGGTGGCGGCTACACCTTC
TRBJ1-5,TRBD1,TRBV27,NA,CASSPSSTGVRNQPQHF,TGTGCCAGCAGTCCTTCCTCGACAGGGGTAAGGAATCAGCCCCAGCATTTT
TRBJ1-3,NA,TRBV7-9,NA,CASSYWGDGNSGNTIYF,TGTGCCAGCAGCTATTGGGGGGACGGGAACTCTGGAAACACCATATATTTT
TRBJ2-6,TRBD2,TRBV4-2,once,CASSQGLAGDSGANVLTF,TGTGCCAGCAGCCAAGGCCTAGCGGGGGACTCTGGGGCCAACGTCCTGACTTTC
TRBJ2-3,TRBD2,TRBV7-9,NA,CASSQTSGGVTDTQYF,TGTGCCAGCAGCCAGACTAGCGGGGGGGTCACAGATACGCAGTATTTT
TRBJ2-5,NA,TRBV5-4,once,CASSQGGRLEETQYF,TGTGCCAGCAGCCAGGGGGGCAGGTTGGAGGAGACCCAGTACTTC
TRBJ2-2,TRBD2,TRBV7-6,once,CASSLNSGGVAGELFF,TGTGCCAGCAGCCTGAATAGCGGGGGTGTCGCCGGGGAGCTGTTTTTT
TRBJ2-1,NA,TRBV10-1,few,CASSESRAHEQFF,TGCGCCAGCAGTGAATCTAGAGCCCATGAGCAGTTCTTC
TRBJ2-5,NA,TRBV7-8,NA,CASSLAPREETQYF,TGTGCCAGCAGCTTAGCGCCCAGGGAAGAGACCCAGTACTTC
TRBJ1-4,NA,TRBV7-9,NA,CASSFPRELPFREKLFF,TGTGCCAGCAGCTTTCCCCGGGAACTACCCTTTCGCGAAAAACTGTTTTTT
TRBJ2-7,NA,TRBV6-1,NA,CASSQVALASSYEQYF,TGTGCCAGCAGTCAAGTGGCCCTGGCCAGCTCCTACGAGCAGTACTTC
TRBJ2-2,NA,TRBV7-6,NA,CASSFSGQHSGELFF,TGTGCCAGCAGCTTTTCCGGACAACATTCCGGGGAGCTGTTTTTT
TRBJ2-3,TRBD2,TRBV9,NA,CASSPYGGAGDTQYF,TGTGCCAGCAGCCCTTACGGGGGGGCAGGGGATACGCAGTATTTT
TRBJ2-2,NA,TRBV19,NA,CATGGGRGTGELFF,TGTGCCACCGGAGGGGGCAGGGGCACCGGGGAGCTGTTTTTT
TRBJ1-2,NA,TRBV7-2,NA,CASSLLGNQLYGYTF,TGTGCCAGCAGCTTACTGGGTAACCAACTATATGGCTACACCTTC
TRBJ2-1,NA,TRBV4-2,many,CASSLAGWNNEQFF,TGTGCCAGCAGCCTGGCAGGGTGGAACAATGAGCAGTTCTTC
TRBJ1-4,NA,TRBV11-3,NA,CASSFPGGAGEKLFF,TGTGCCAGCAGCTTTCCCGGGGGGGCTGGTGAAAAACTGTTTTTT
TRBJ1-1,TRBD1,TRBV9,NA,CASSGRTGGEAFF,TGTGCCAGCAGCGGCCGGACAGGGGGTGAAGCTTTCTTT
TRBJ2-1,NA,TRBV2,once,CASRDFNEQFF,TGTGCCAGCCGAGATTTCAATGAGCAGTTCTTC
TRBJ1-1,NA,TRBV11-3,once,CASSPTSDSEAFF,TGTGCCAGCAGCCCCACGAGTGACAGTGAAGCTTTCTTT
TRBJ2-5,TRBD2,TRBV5-1,NA,CASSFTTRGGLRGETQYF,TGCGCCAGCAGCTTTACTACTCGCGGGGGACTCCGAGGGGAGACCCAGTACTTC
TRBJ1-2,NA,TRBV6-4,NA,CASSRDKGTYGYTF,TGTGCCAGCAGCCGGGACAAGGGAACCTATGGCTACACCTTC
TRBJ2-3,NA,TRBV7-9,NA,CASSLDSSTDTQYF,TGTGCCAGCAGCTTAGACAGTAGCACAGATACGCAGTATTTT
TRBJ2-7,TRBD2,TRBV4-2,NA,CASSQEYGGVGEQYF,TGTGCCAGCAGCCAAGAGTACGGGGGGGTAGGAGAGCAGTACTTC
TRBJ1-1,NA,TRBV9,NA,CASSVVTQGAFF,TGTGCCAGCAGCGTAGTGACCCAGGGAGCTTTCTTT
TRBJ2-1,NA,TRBV4-3,few,CASSQDVTDSEQFF,TGCGCCAGCAGCCAAGATGTGACCGACAGTGAGCAGTTCTTC
TRBJ1-5,NA,TRBV2,NA,CASSPRGSGNQPQHF,TGTGCCAGCAGTCCCAGGGGTTCGGGCAATCAGCCCCAGCATTTT
TRBJ2-7,NA,TRBV4-1,NA,CASSPRDTRPGEQYF,TGCGCCAGCAGCCCCCGGGACACGCGACCTGGCGAGCAGTACTTC
TRBJ1-1,TRBD1,TRBV18,NA,CASSPGGQGDYTEAFF,TGTGCCAGCTCACCAGGAGGACAGGGGGATTACACTGAAGCTTTCTTT
TRBJ1-2,NA,TRBV2,few,CASRGWGDHGYTF,TGTGCCAGCAGAGGGTGGGGGGACCATGGCTACACCTTC
TRBJ1-5,NA,TRBV4-2,NA,CASSQVWRGSGNQPQHF,TGTGCCAGCAGCCAAGTTTGGAGGGGCTCGGGCAATCAGCCCCAGCATTTT
TRBJ2-7,NA,TRBV27,NA,CASSFAGPTYEQYF,TGTGCCAGCAGTTTTGCGGGGCCCACCTACGAGCAGTACTTC
TRBJ2-1,NA,TRBV19,once,CASRYRDNEQFF,TGTGCCAGTAGATACAGGGACAATGAGCAGTTCTTC
TRBJ2-7,TRBD1,TRBV6-5,once,CASSTGTGLAYEQYF,TGTGCCAGCAGTACCGGGACAGGGCTTGCGTACGAGCAGTACTTC
TRBJ1-3,NA,TRBV7-9,NA,CASSLVRTASGNTIYF,TGTGCCAGCAGCTTAGTGAGGACAGCCTCTGGAAACACCATATATTTT
TRBJ2-7,NA,TRBV5-1,NA,CASSPGVEPSSYEQYF,TGCGCCAGCAGCCCCGGGGTGGAGCCGAGCTCCTACGAGCAGTACTTC
TRBJ2-3,NA,TRBV5-4,few,CASSDGAGSTDTQYF,TGTGCCAGCAGCGATGGAGCAGGGAGCACAGATACGCAGTATTTT
TRBJ2-1,TRBD1,TRBV4-1,NA,CASSINRGDEQFF,TGCGCCAGCAGCATTAACAGGGGAGATGAGCAGTTCTTC
TRBJ1-4,NA,TRBV30,NA,CAWSVRLTGDEKLFF,TGTGCCTGGAGTGTACGGCTAACGGGGGATGAAAAACTGTTTTTT
TRBJ2-2,NA,TRBV29-1,NA,CSVVRATGNTGELFF,TGCAGCGTTGTAAGGGCGACAGGGAACACCGGGGAGCTGTTTTTT
TRBJ2-5,TRBD2,TRBV7-2,NA,CASSPRRGDGAAQYF,TGTGCCAGCAGCCCGCGGCGGGGGGACGGCGCAGCCCAGTACTTC
TRBJ1-1,NA,TRBV7-9,NA,CASSSNRVGEAFF,TGTGCCAGCAGCTCGAACAGGGTAGGTGAAGCTTTCTTT
TRBJ1-3,NA,TRBV7-8,once,CASSTQGSGNTIYF,TGTGCCAGCAGCACCCAGGGATCTGGAAACACCATATATTTT